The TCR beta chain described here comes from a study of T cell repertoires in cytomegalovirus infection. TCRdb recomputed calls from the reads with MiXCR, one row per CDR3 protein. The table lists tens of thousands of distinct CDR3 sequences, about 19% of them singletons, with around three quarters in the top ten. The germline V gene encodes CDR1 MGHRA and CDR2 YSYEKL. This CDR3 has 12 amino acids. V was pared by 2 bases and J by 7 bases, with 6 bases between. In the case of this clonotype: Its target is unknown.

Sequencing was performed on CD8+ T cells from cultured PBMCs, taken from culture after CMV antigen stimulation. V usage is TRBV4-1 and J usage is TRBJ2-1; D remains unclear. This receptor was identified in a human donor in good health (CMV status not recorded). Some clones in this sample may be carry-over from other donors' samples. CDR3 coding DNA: TGCGCCAGCAGCCAAAGCCATAATGAGCAGTTCTTC. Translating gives CASSQSHNEQFF.